These 8 T cell receptor beta chains were all obtained from the same sample, sequenced in a study of cytomegalovirus exposure and HLA in healthy donors. The PCR made use of 60 Vbeta and 13 Jbeta primers. Repertoires were generated with immunoSEQ multiplex PCR, while TCRdb's copy carries only in-frame clones and drops some. The sample shows about 130,000 clones, 77% of them seen only once. The sequencing sample was made of PBMCs. These receptors were collected from a male donor in good health and CMV-seropositive.

V gene TRBV7-9 combines with J gene TRBJ1-4, with TRBD1 matching over 7 bases. Germline V lookup: CDR1 SEHNR, CDR2 FQNEAQ (reference sequence). This CDR3 comprises 16 residues. The junction had 10 bases not matched to a gene; V was cut back by 4 bases and J by 5 bases. The CDR3 nucleotides are TGTGCCAGCAGCTCCTCCGGGACAGTCCAGAATGAAAAACTGTTTTTT. This gives the protein CASSSSGTVQNEKLFF.

The chain uses TRBV6-1 and TRBJ1-4; D gene ambiguous. The V end was cut by 5 bases, the J end by 7 bases, with 8 bases between. This CDR3 is 12 amino acids long. CDR1 MNHNS and CDR2 SASEGT come from the germline V gene. The CDR3 loop is CASSRRVEKLFF. CDR3 DNA sequence: TGTGCCAGCAGTCGGAGGGTTGAAAAACTGTTTTTT.

The V call is TRBV6-4, the J call TRBJ1-1; D is ambiguous. The CDR3 has 12 residues. V dropped 8 bases and J dropped 0 bases, with 7 bases sitting between them. The germline V gene has CDR1 MRHNA and CDR2 SNTAGT. The CDR3 bases are TGTGCCAGCCGAGGGCTGAACACTGAAGCTTTCTTT. This gives the protein CASRGLNTEAFF.

The genes are TRBV28 and TRBJ1-5; 8 bases agree with TRBD1. Germline assignment: CDR1 MDHEN and CDR2 SYDVKM. The CDR3 totals 14 residues. J lost 7 bases, V lost 8 bases, and 10 bases had no gene match. CDR3 loop: CASVIRDRSQPQHF. DNA of the CDR3: TGTGCCAGCGTAATCCGGGACAGGTCCCAGCCCCAGCATTTT.

This clone was detected only a few times. The chain carries TRBV6-1 and TRBJ1-6; D might be TRBD1 (5 bases). The V end lost 4 bases, the J end lost 8 bases, and 9 bases lay between the germline ends. Germline CDR1 reads MNHNS; CDR2 reads SASEGT. This CDR3 comprises 13 residues. The CDR3 here is CASSGRGYSPLHF. Written as DNA, the CDR3 is TGTGCCAGCAGTGGGCGGGGCTATTCACCCCTCCACTTT.

This clone has a handful of counts. The chain carries TRBV9 and TRBJ2-5; D might be TRBD2 (6 bases). Trimming cost V 4 bases and J 5 bases, with 12 bases left between them. The CDR3 is 13 amino acids. CDR1 is SGDLS and CDR2 is YYNGEE in the germline V gene. CDR3: CASSSRLGETQYF. Written as DNA, the CDR3 is TGTGCCAGCAGCTCCCGACTAGGGGAGACCCAGTACTTC.

This rearrangement joins TRBV19 to TRBJ2-3; 12 bases are a match to TRBD2. The CDR3 has 15 amino acids. CDR1 LNHDA and CDR2 SQIVND come from the germline V gene (reference sequence). V lost 6 bases to trimming and J lost 6 bases; unmatched junction nucleotides: 7. The CDR3 protein is CASRTSGGGGDTQYF. The CDR3 coding sequence is TGTGCCAGTAGGACTAGCGGGGGAGGGGGGGATACGCAGTATTTT. Using reference TRBV19 and TRBJ2-3 for the parts outside the CDR3, the full variable domain is DGGITQSPKYLFRKEGQNVTLSCEQNLNHDAMYWYRQDPGQGLRLIYYSQIVNDFQKGDIAEGYSVSREKKESFPLTVTSAQKNPTAFYLCASRTSGGGGDTQYFGPGTRLTVL.

The J gene is TRBJ2-7, the V gene TRBV2; TRBD1 agrees at 11 bases. Losses at the gene ends were 8 bases for V and 3 bases for J; bases not matched to a gene: 15. The V gene's germline CDR1 is SNHLY and CDR2 FYNNEI. CDR3 length: 17 residues. The CDR3 nucleotides are TGTGCCAGCGGACTGGACAGGGGGCTTGGTTTAGGCTACGAGCAGTACTTC. Translating it yields CASGLDRGLGLGYEQYF. Full variable domain (remainder filled in from reference TRBV2 and TRBJ2-7): EPEVTQTPSHQVTQMGQEVILRCVPISNHLYFYWYRQILGQKVEFLVSFYNNEISEKSEIFDDQFSVERPDGSNFTLKIRSTKLEDSAMYFCASGLDRGLGLGYEQYFGPGTRLTVT.